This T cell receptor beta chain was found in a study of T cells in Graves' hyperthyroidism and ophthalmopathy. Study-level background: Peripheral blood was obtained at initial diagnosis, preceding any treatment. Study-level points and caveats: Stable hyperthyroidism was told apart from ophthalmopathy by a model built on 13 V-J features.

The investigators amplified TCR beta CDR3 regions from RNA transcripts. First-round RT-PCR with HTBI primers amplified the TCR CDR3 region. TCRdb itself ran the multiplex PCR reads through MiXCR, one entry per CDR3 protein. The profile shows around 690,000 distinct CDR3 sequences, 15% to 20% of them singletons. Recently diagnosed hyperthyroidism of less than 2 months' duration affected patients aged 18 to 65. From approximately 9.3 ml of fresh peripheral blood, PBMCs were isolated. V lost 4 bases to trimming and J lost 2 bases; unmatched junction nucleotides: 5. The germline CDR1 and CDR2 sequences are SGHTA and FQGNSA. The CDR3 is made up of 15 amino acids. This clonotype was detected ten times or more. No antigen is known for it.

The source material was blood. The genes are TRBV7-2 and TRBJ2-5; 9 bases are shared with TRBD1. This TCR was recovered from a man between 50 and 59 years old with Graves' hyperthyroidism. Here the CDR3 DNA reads TGTGCCAGCAGCTCGGACAGGGGATATCAAGAGACCCAGTACTTC. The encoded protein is CASSSDRGYQETQYF.